These 30 T cell receptor beta chains originate from one sample sequenced in a study of blood T cell repertoires in COVID-19. Some clones are missing from TCRdb's copy, which holds only in-frame ones; the method was immunoSEQ multiplex PCR. The table has around 130,000 clones, 84% seen once. The sequencing sample was made of peripheral blood. Receptors were obtained from a woman in her 30s who had recovered from COVID-19.

This clone turned up a few times. The V call is TRBV4-1, the J call TRBJ1-1, with 8 bases that match TRBD1. Germline CDR1 and CDR2: MGHRA and YSYEKL. CDR3 length equals 20 residues. Losses at the gene ends were 2 bases for V and 1 base for J; bases not matched to a gene: 18. CDR3 coding DNA: TGCGCCAGCAGCCAACCCCCGTGGGACAGGAAGCTGTTGCGGAACACTGAAGCTTTCTTT. This encodes CASSQPPWDRKLLRNTEAFF.

This chain joins TRBV19 and TRBJ2-1; 12 positions match TRBD2. This CDR3 has 15 residues. Losses at the gene ends were 3 bases for V and 4 bases for J; bases not matched to a gene: 1. The germline gives CDR1 LNHDA, CDR2 SQIVND (reference sequence). The CDR3 sequence: CASSMTSGSYNEQFF. CDR3 nucleotides: TGTGCCAGTAGTATGACTAGCGGGAGTTACAATGAGCAGTTCTTC.

Sample share makes this clone medium-sized (0.01 to 0.1%). The rearrangement links TRBV6-6 to TRBJ1-6; 10 positions agree with TRBD1. The J segment lost 3 bases and the V segment lost 5 bases, leaving 4 bases of the junction unmatched. The CDR3 runs to 16 residues. The germline V gene has CDR1 MNHNY and CDR2 SVGAGI (reference sequence). CDR3 DNA: TGTGCCAGCAGTAACCGGGACAGGGGCTATAATTCACCCCTCCACTTT. Residues: CASSNRDRGYNSPLHF.

V is TRBV2 and J is TRBJ2-7, with D perhaps matching TRBD1 (5 bases). Germline loops: CDR1 SNHLY, CDR2 FYNNEI. The ends were cut back, 0 bases at V and 6 bases at J, with 6 bases in the middle. There are 12 residues in the CDR3. The CDR3 sequence is CASSEAGVEQYF. Here the CDR3 DNA reads TGTGCCAGCAGTGAAGCAGGGGTCGAGCAGTACTTC.

In its sample, this clone was seen many times. The rearrangement joins TRBV3-1 (or the pseudogene TRBV3-2) to TRBJ1-6, with 7 bases aligning to TRBD1. The germline V gene has CDR1 LGHDT and CDR2 YNNKEL (reference sequence). Trimming at V came to 7 bases and at J to 5 bases, leaving 11 bases not matched to a gene. The CDR3 has 16 amino acids. This CDR3 reads CASTRRDRPNNSPLHF. In nucleotides, the CDR3 is TGTGCCAGCACCCGTCGGGACAGACCCAATAATTCACCCCTCCACTTT.

V usage is TRBV5-1 and J usage is TRBJ2-2; tentative D call: TRBD2 (5 bases). V gave up 1 base and J gave up 4 bases, with 14 bases separating them. The CDR3 has 16 amino acids. CDR1 is SGHRS and CDR2 is YFSETQ in the germline V gene. This CDR3 is CASSLRGRRGTGELFF. The CDR3 nucleotides read TGCGCCAGCAGCTTGAGAGGGAGACGGGGCACCGGGGAGCTGTTTTTT.

The chain recombines TRBV29-1 with TRBJ1-2; no reliable D call. The length of the CDR3 is 15 residues. Deletions cut 6 bases from V and 3 bases from J, with 20 bases between. CDR1 is SQVTM and CDR2 is ANQGSEA in the germline V gene. The DNA of the CDR3 is TGCAGCGTCCCGCTACGGGGATCAAAAGACTATGGCTACACCTTC. Its protein product is CSVPLRGSKDYGYTF.

This rearrangement joins TRBV2 to TRBJ2-7; TRBD1 matches at 8 bases. Unmatched junction bases numbered 5, after V lost 5 bases and J lost 2 bases. The CDR3 is made up of 14 amino acids. Germline CDR1 is SNHLY and CDR2 is FYNNEI. CDR3 nucleotides: TGTGCCAGCAGTTGGACAGGGTCAACCTACGAGCAGTACTTC. As protein: CASSWTGSTYEQYF. The full variable domain, rest sourced from reference TRBV2 and TRBJ2-7, is EPEVTQTPSHQVTQMGQEVILRCVPISNHLYFYWYRQILGQKVEFLVSFYNNEISEKSEIFDDQFSVERPDGSNFTLKIRSTKLEDSAMYFCASSWTGSTYEQYFGPGTRLTVT.

This clone occurred a few times. The chain links TRBV4-1 to TRBJ1-5; a possible D gene is TRBD1 (6 bases). The CDR3 sequence is 16 residues long. Looked up from germline, CDR1 is MGHRA and CDR2 is YSYEKL. The ends were cut back, 0 bases at V and 4 bases at J, with 13 bases in the middle. The CDR3 coding sequence is TGCGCCAGCAGCCAAGATTTTGGACAGAGAAATCAGCCCCAGCATTTT. This translates into CASSQDFGQRNQPQHF.

The genes are TRBV7-9 and TRBJ1-1; D ambiguous. V lost 6 bases and J lost 5, with 10 bases in between. Germline V gene sequence: CDR1 SEHNR, CDR2 FQNEAQ (reference sequence). The CDR3 sequence is 12 residues long. Written as DNA, the CDR3 is TGTGCCAGCAGTAGAGGTGGGACTGAAGCTTTCTTT. Amino acid sequence: CASSRGGTEAFF.

The table lists this clone with a count of one. The genes are TRBV30 and TRBJ2-2; possibly TRBD1 for D (6 bases). Germline lookup yields CDR1 GTSNPN and CDR2 SVGIG (reference sequence). The CDR3 runs 13 residues. V dropped 3 bases and J dropped 7 bases, with 12 bases sitting between them. As DNA, the CDR3 is TGTGCCTGGAGCGTACAGGGTCGCGGGGAGCTGTTTTTT. Its protein product is CAWSVQGRGELFF.

V is TRBV3-1 (or the pseudogene TRBV3-2) and J is TRBJ2-7; D possibly corresponds to TRBD2 (6 bases). Per the germline V gene, CDR1 is LGHDT and CDR2 is YNNKEL (reference sequence). With 1 base removed from V and 7 bases from J, the gap between germline ends came to 8 bases. The CDR3 contains 12 residues. CDR3: CASSQGRGEQYF. The CDR3 nucleotides are TGTGCCAGCAGCCAAGGGAGGGGAGAGCAGTACTTC.

V and J are TRBV6-5 and TRBJ1-5; maybe TRBD1 (5 bases). V was cut by 4 bases and J by 7 bases, with 11 bases left in between. Germline loops: CDR1 MNHEY, CDR2 SVGAGI. The CDR3 is 13 residues long. CDR3 sequence reads: CASSSIGGQPQHF. CDR3 nucleotides: TGTGCCAGCAGTTCAATCGGGGGGCAGCCCCAGCATTTT.

The rearrangement uses TRBV9 and TRBJ2-3; 7 bases are shared with TRBD2. This CDR3 contains 17 residues. The V and J ends lost 0 bases and 0 bases, in that order; junction bases with no gene match: 7. The germline V gene encodes CDR1 SGDLS and CDR2 YYNGEE. CDR3 in amino acids: CASSVAPSGASTDTQYF. For the CDR3, the DNA is TGTGCCAGCAGCGTAGCTCCCAGCGGGGCTAGCACAGATACGCAGTATTTT.

V gene TRBV3-1 (or the pseudogene TRBV3-2) combines with J gene TRBJ2-1; TRBD2 agrees at 8 bases. This CDR3 contains 15 residues. The germline V gene encodes CDR1 LGHDT and CDR2 YNNKEL (reference sequence). V shed 5 bases and J 7 bases; nucleotides not matched to a gene: 10. The CDR3 protein is CASSTASGRVNEQFF. As DNA, the CDR3 is TGTGCCAGCAGCACGGCCAGCGGGAGAGTAAATGAGCAGTTCTTC.

This clone was seen more than once but under ten times. V and J are TRBV7-2 and TRBJ2-7, with TRBD2 identical over 9 bases. CDR1 is SGHTA, CDR2 FQGNSA, per germline. The CDR3 length is 16 residues. Trimming at V came to 6 bases and at J to 0 bases, leaving 9 bases not matched to a gene. The CDR3 reads CASSRRGGRSSYEQYF. CDR3 DNA: TGTGCCAGCAGTCGGCGGGGGGGCAGGAGCTCCTACGAGCAGTACTTC.

V is TRBV29-1 and J is TRBJ2-2; no clear D. V was trimmed by 0 bases and J by 0 bases, leaving 8 bases between them. Germline V gene data show CDR1 as SQVTM and CDR2 as ANQGSEA. There are 15 residues in the CDR3. CDR3 loop: CSVEDPSANTGELFF. Written as DNA, the CDR3 is TGCAGCGTTGAAGATCCCTCGGCGAACACCGGGGAGCTGTTTTTT.

This clone was recorded a few times. The V gene is TRBV7-6, the J gene TRBJ2-7; 7 bases line up with TRBD1. Germline V lookup: CDR1 SGHVS, CDR2 FNYEAQ. The V segment lost 5 bases and the J segment 2 bases; nucleotides outside the gene matches: 6. The CDR3 is made up of 14 amino acids. The chain's CDR3 is CASSLSTGPYEQYF. The CDR3 DNA is TGTGCCAGCAGCCTGTCGACAGGGCCCTACGAGCAGTACTTC.

This chain links TRBV6-6 with TRBJ1-6; TRBD1 matches at 7 bases. This CDR3 is 16 amino acids long. Germline CDR1 and CDR2: MNHNY and SVGAGI (reference sequence). Losses at the gene ends were 2 bases for V and 9 bases for J; bases not matched to a gene: 10. The CDR3 here is CASSYPSEGAGSPLHF. The DNA of the CDR3 is TGTGCCAGCAGTTACCCATCTGAGGGGGCTGGTTCACCCCTCCACTTT.

This rearrangement joins TRBV3-1 (or the pseudogene TRBV3-2) to TRBJ1-4; 7 nucleotides match TRBD1. Germline CDR1 and CDR2: LGHDT and YNNKEL (reference sequence). The CDR3 is 13 residues long. With V trimmed by 1 base and J by 14 bases, 7 bases remained unmatched. CDR3 bases: TGTGCCAGCAGCCAAGCGAGCAGGGGGAGCCTGTTTTTT. Protein sequence: CASSQASRGSLFF.

V usage is TRBV15 and J usage is TRBJ2-3; 7 positions match TRBD1. CDR1 LNHNV and CDR2 YYDKDF come from the germline V gene (reference sequence). J was trimmed by 6 bases and V by 3 bases; bases with no gene match: 9. This CDR3 is 15 amino acids long. The CDR3 coding sequence is TGTGCCACCAGCAGGGTCCGAGGGGGCTTCGATACGCAGTATTTT. It specifies CATSRVRGGFDTQYF.

This clone was seen just once. The rearrangement links TRBV5-1 to TRBJ1-5, with a possible D match to TRBD1 (6 bases). Germline V gene lookup returns CDR1 SGHRS and CDR2 YFSETQ. The CDR3 totals 15 residues. V was clipped by 0 bases and J by 7 bases, with 14 bases between them. CDR3 in amino acids: CASSLGGRDLQPQHF. CDR3 sequence (DNA): TGCGCCAGCAGCTTGGGGGGGCGAGACTTACAGCCCCAGCATTTT.

The V and J genes are TRBV7-9 and TRBJ2-1; 9 bases line up with TRBD2. The germline CDR1 and CDR2 sequences are SEHNR and FQNEAQ (reference sequence). The CDR3 sequence is 12 residues long. The CDR3: CATSGPDNEQFF. DNA for the CDR3: TGTGCTACTAGCGGGCCTGACAATGAGCAGTTCTTC.

The V gene is TRBV7-2, the J gene TRBJ1-6, with 10 nucleotides matching TRBD1. V lost 0 bases to trimming and J lost 6 bases; unmatched junction nucleotides: 2. CDR1 and CDR2 from the germline V gene are SGHTA and FQGNSA. This CDR3 is 16 amino acids long. CDR3 coding DNA: TGTGCCAGCAGCTTAGCCGGGACAGGGGTTAATTCACCCCTCCACTTT. It specifies CASSLAGTGVNSPLHF.

This sequence joins TRBV24-1 and TRBJ2-3, with D hard to call. V was shortened by 7 bases and J by 1 base, with 8 bases between the two germline ends. The CDR3 spans 13 residues. The germline CDR1 and CDR2 sequences are KGHDR and SFDVKD. Written as DNA, the CDR3 is TGTGCCACCAGCACGGTAGGCACAGATACGCAGTATTTT. It yields the protein CATSTVGTDTQYF.

The rearrangement uses TRBV9 and TRBJ1-1; tentatively, D is TRBD1 (6 bases). V lost 0 bases and J lost 2, with 14 bases in between. Germline loops: CDR1 SGDLS, CDR2 YYNGEE. There are 16 residues in the CDR3. The CDR3 here is CASSVGTGLINTEAFF. The CDR3 coding sequence is TGTGCCAGCAGCGTAGGTACAGGGCTAATAAACACTGAAGCTTTCTTT.

This rearrangement joins TRBV24-1 to TRBJ2-3; 8 nucleotides agree with TRBD2. CDR1 is KGHDR, CDR2 SFDVKD, per germline. The CDR3 has 14 residues. With V trimmed by 6 bases and J by 4 bases, 5 bases remained unmatched. Here the CDR3 reads CATSQSGSPDTQYF. CDR3 sequence (DNA): TGTGCCACCAGTCAAAGCGGGAGTCCAGATACGCAGTATTTT.

V is TRBV27 and J is TRBJ2-1; the D is unclear. This CDR3 has 14 amino acids. CDR1 is MNHEY and CDR2 is SMNVEV in the germline V gene (reference sequence). V dropped 3 bases and J dropped 3 bases, with 9 bases sitting between them. The CDR3 sequence is CASSFSGFYNEQFF. DNA of the CDR3: TGTGCCAGCAGTTTTTCCGGGTTCTACAATGAGCAGTTCTTC.

CDR3 nucleotide sequence: TGCGCCAGCAGCTTACAGGGGATTAACACTGAAGCTTTCTTT. Encoded protein: CASSLQGINTEAFF. The V call is TRBV5-1, the J call TRBJ1-1; 7 bases match TRBD1. Germline CDR1 reads SGHRS; CDR2 reads YFSETQ. The CDR3 is 14 amino acids. J was trimmed by 2 bases and V by 2 bases; bases with no gene match: 3.

Comment on this clone: An end of the junction differs from the germline gene, which may be a read error. This chain uses TRBV7-6 with TRBJ1-4, with TRBD1 matching over 7 bases. Germline V gene lookup returns CDR1 SGHVS and CDR2 FNYEAQ. This CDR3 region has 11 residues. This chain's CDR3 is CASSLGQVFVF. The DNA of the CDR3 is TGTGCCAGCAGCCTTGGACAGGTGTTCGTTTTT.